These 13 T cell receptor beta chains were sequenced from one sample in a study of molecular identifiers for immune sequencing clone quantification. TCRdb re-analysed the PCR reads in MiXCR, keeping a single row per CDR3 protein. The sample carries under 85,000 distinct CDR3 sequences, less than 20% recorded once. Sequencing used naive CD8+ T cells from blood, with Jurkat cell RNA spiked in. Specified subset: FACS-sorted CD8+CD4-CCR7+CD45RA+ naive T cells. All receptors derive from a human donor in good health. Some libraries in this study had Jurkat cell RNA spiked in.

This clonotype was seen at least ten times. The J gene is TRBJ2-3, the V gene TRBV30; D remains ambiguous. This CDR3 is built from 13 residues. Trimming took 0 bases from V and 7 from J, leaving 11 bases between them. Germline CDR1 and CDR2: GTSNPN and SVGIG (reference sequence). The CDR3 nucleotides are TGTGCCTGGAGTGTGTCGGCAGCGAATACGCAGTATTTT. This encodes CAWSVSAANTQYF.

The DNA of the CDR3 is TGTGCCAGCAGCTTACGGAACGAGCAGTTCTTC. Its translation: CASSLRNEQFF. The chain combines TRBV7-9 with TRBJ2-1; D gene unclear. The CDR3 is 11 amino acids. Germline V CDR1 and CDR2: SEHNR, FQNEAQ (reference sequence). V lost 2 bases to trimming and J lost 10 bases, with 6 bases between them.

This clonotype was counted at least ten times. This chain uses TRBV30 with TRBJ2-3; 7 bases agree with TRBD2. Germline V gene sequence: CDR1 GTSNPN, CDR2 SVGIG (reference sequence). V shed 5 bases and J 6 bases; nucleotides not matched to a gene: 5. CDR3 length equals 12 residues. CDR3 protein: CAWGGDVDTQYF. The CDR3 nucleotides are TGTGCCTGGGGGGGGGACGTCGATACGCAGTATTTT.

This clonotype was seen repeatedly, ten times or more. The DNA for the CDR3 is TGTGCCTGGAGTCTCGGCTACGAGCAGTACTTC. The encoded protein is CAWSLGYEQYF. The rearrangement uses TRBV30 and TRBJ2-7, with D hard to call. Germline-derived CDR1 and CDR2 are GTSNPN and SVGIG (reference sequence). There are 11 residues in the CDR3. Trimming cost V 2 bases and J 3 bases, with 5 bases left between them.

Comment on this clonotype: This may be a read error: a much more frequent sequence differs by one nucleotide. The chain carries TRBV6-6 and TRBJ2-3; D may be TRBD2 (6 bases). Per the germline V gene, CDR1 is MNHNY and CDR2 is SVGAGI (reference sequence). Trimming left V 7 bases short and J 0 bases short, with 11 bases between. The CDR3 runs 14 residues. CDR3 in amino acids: CASKGGRSTDTQYF. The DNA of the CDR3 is TGTGCCAGCAAGGGAGGTCGTAGCACAGATACGCAGTATTTT.

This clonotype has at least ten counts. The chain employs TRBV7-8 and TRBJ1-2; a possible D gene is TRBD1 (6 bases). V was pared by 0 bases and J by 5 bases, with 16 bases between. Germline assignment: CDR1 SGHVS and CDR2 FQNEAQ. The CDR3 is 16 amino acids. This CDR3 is CASSLAPPTGTYGYTF. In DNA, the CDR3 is TGTGCCAGCAGCTTAGCTCCCCCGACAGGAACTTATGGCTACACCTTC.

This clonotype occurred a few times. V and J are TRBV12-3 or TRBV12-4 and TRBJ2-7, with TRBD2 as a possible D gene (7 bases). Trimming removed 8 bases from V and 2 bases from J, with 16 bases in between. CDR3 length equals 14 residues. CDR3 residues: CASGEGGRPYEQYF. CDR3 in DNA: TGTGCCAGCGGGGAGGGGGGACGGCCCTACGAGCAGTACTTC.

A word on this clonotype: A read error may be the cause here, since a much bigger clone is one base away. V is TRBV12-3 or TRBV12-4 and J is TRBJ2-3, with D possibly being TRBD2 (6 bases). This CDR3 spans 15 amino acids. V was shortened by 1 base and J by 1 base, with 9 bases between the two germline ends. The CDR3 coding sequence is TGTGCCAGCAGTTTAGGTAGCGGAGGCACAGATACGCAGTATTTT. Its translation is CASSLGSGGTDTQYF.

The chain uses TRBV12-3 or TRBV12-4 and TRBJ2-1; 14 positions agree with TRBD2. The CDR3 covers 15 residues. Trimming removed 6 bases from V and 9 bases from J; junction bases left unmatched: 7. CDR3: CASRWGLAGESEQFF. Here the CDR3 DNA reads TGTGCCAGCAGATGGGGACTAGCGGGAGAATCTGAGCAGTTCTTC.

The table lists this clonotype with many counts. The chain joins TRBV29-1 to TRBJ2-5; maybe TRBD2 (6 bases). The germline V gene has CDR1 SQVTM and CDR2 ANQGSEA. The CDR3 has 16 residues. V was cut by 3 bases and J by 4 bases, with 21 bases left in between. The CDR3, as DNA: TGCAGCGTTGAGTCCCCTTGGTTGACTAGGGGAGAGACCCAGTACTTC. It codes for CSVESPWLTRGETQYF.

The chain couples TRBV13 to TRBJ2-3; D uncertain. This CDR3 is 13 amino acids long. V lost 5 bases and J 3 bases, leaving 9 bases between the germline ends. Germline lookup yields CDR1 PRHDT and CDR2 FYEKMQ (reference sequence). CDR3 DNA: TGTGCCAGCAGCGCGGTGGGAACAGATACGCAGTATTTT. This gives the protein CASSAVGTDTQYF. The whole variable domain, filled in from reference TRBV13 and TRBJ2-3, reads AAGVIQSPRHLIKEKRETATLKCYPIPRHDTVYWYQQGPGQDPQFLISFYEKMQSDKGSIPDRFSAQQFSDYHSELNMSSLELGDSALYFCASSAVGTDTQYFGPGTRLTVL.

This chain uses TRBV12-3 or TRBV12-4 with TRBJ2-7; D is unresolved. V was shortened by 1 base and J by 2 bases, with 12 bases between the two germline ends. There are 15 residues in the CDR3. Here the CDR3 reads CASSLGGALAYEQYF. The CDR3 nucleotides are TGTGCCAGCAGTTTAGGAGGAGCCCTGGCCTACGAGCAGTACTTC.

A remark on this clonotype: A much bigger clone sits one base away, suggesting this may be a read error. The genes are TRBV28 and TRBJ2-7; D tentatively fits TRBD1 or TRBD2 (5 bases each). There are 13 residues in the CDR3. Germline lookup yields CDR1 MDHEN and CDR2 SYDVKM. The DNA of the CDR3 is TGTGCCTGCAGTTCCGGGACCTCCTACGAGCAGTACTTC. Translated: CACSSGTSYEQYF.